Each of the 13 T cell receptor beta chains below was sequenced from the same sample in a study of cytomegalovirus exposure and HLA in healthy donors. The repertoire was sequenced with immunoSEQ multiplex PCR; TCRdb's copy has only in-frame clones and lacks some. The sample lists about 180,000 clones, roughly 85% occurring once. The material sequenced was PBMCs. The receptors stem from a man aged 18 to 30 in good health and CMV-seropositive.

The V and J genes are TRBV5-8 and TRBJ1-4; perhaps TRBD1 as D (5 bases). This CDR3 has 15 residues. Trimming pared 0 bases from V and 8 bases from J, leaving 14 bases between. Germline CDR1 reads SGHTS; CDR2 reads YDEGEE. CDR3 in DNA: TGTGCCAGCAGCTTGGGGGCAGGGCCTGAAGAAAAACTGTTTTTT. Its translation is CASSLGAGPEEKLFF.

This clone was observed many times. V and J are TRBV28 and TRBJ2-1; 7 bases line up with TRBD2. Germline V gives CDR1 MDHEN, CDR2 SYDVKM. Trimming at V came to 6 bases and at J to 5 bases, leaving 4 bases not matched to a gene. This CDR3 contains 13 residues. The chain's CDR3 is CASRRTRNNEQFF. The CDR3 bases are TGTGCCAGCAGGAGGACTAGGAACAATGAGCAGTTCTTC. The full variable domain, its missing parts supplied by reference TRBV28 and TRBJ2-1, is DVKVTQSSRYLVKRTGEKVFLECVQDMDHENMFWYRQDPGLGLRLIYFSYDVKMKEKGDIPEGYSVSREKKERFSLILESASTNQTSMYLCASRRTRNNEQFFGPGTRLTVL.

V usage is TRBV28 and J usage is TRBJ2-5; 11 bases agree with TRBD2. V shed 5 bases, J shed 3 bases, and the junction held 2 bases outside the gene matches. This CDR3 is built from 14 residues. Germline CDR1 reads MDHEN; CDR2 reads SYDVKM. The CDR3 DNA is TGTGCCAGCAGTGTAGCGGGAGGGAAAGAGACCCAGTACTTC. Its protein product is CASSVAGGKETQYF.

J is TRBJ2-5 and V is TRBV7-2, with a possible D match to TRBD2 (7 bases). The CDR3 has 14 amino acids. Germline V lookup: CDR1 SGHTA, CDR2 FQGNSA. Trimming removed 1 base at V and 4 bases at J, with 10 bases between. The CDR3: CASSLGGGGETQYF. CDR3 DNA sequence: TGTGCCAGCAGCTTAGGGGGAGGGGGAGAGACCCAGTACTTC.

The chain recombines TRBV27 with TRBJ2-5; 10 bases are shared with TRBD2. Germline V gene lookup returns CDR1 MNHEY and CDR2 SMNVEV (reference sequence). The CDR3 consists of 15 residues. After removal of 3 bases from V and 4 bases from J, the junction contained 5 bases not matched to a gene. CDR3 nucleotide sequence: TGTGCCAGCAGTTTTGGGACTAGCGTCCGAGAGACCCAGTACTTC. Protein: CASSFGTSVRETQYF.

The chain uses TRBV10-3 and TRBJ2-7; 9 bases align to TRBD1. With 3 bases clipped from V and 2 bases from J, the junction kept 5 bases outside the gene matches. This CDR3 region has 15 residues. Germline lookup yields CDR1 ENHRY and CDR2 SYGVKD. The CDR3 protein is CAISEGDRATYEQYF. The CDR3 coding sequence is TGTGCCATCAGTGAAGGGGACAGGGCCACCTACGAGCAGTACTTC.

The chain uses TRBV9 and TRBJ1-2; 8 bases line up with TRBD1. The CDR3 has 16 residues. The V segment lost 3 bases and the J segment 4 bases; nucleotides outside the gene matches: 11. Germline CDR1 SGDLS, CDR2 YYNGEE. The CDR3 sequence is CASSADRQGWTYGYTF. The DNA for the CDR3 is TGTGCCAGCAGCGCGGACCGACAGGGGTGGACCTATGGCTACACCTTC.

This clone occurred once. The chain links TRBV30 to TRBJ1-5, with 7 bases matching TRBD1. The ends lost 2 bases at V and 7 bases at J; junction bases unmatched: 14. Germline V gives CDR1 GTSNPN, CDR2 SVGIG (reference sequence). CDR3 size: 16 residues. In DNA, the CDR3 is TGTGCCTGGAGTTTCGGACAGGCCGGCTTCGGGCAGCCCCAGCATTTT. As protein: CAWSFGQAGFGQPQHF.

The chain has TRBV19 and TRBJ2-5, with D maybe TRBD1 (6 bases). The CDR3 sequence is 15 residues long. With 3 bases removed from V and 5 bases from J, the gap between germline ends came to 16 bases. CDR1 is LNHDA and CDR2 is SQIVND in the germline V gene (reference sequence). CDR3 bases: TGTGCCAGTAGTATGGCTGGGGGCGCTTCTGAGACCCAGTACTTC. Residues: CASSMAGGASETQYF. The full variable domain, in which reference TRBV19 and TRBJ2-5 provide the parts outside the CDR3, is DGGITQSPKYLFRKEGQNVTLSCEQNLNHDAMYWYRQDPGQGLRLIYYSQIVNDFQKGDIAEGYSVSREKKESFPLTVTSAQKNPTAFYLCASSMAGGASETQYFGPGTRLLVL.

The rearrangement joins TRBV10-2 to TRBJ2-4; D possibly corresponds to TRBD1 (5 bases). Looked up from germline, CDR1 is WSHSY and CDR2 is SAAADI. The V and J ends lost 0 bases and 8 bases respectively, with 17 bases between them. The CDR3 loop spans 16 amino acids. CDR3 DNA sequence: TGCGCCAGCAGTGAGTCGATGACAGCCTTTAGGGACATTCAGTACTTC. Translated, it gives CASSESMTAFRDIQYF.

V usage is TRBV5-1 and J usage is TRBJ1-1, with D possibly matching TRBD1 (5 bases). The CDR3 sequence is 15 residues long. V was shortened by 0 bases and J by 3 bases, with 12 bases between the two germline ends. The germline V gene has CDR1 SGHRS and CDR2 YFSETQ. The DNA for the CDR3 is TGCGCCAGCAGCTTGGTTGGGGGGTTTGACACTGAAGCTTTCTTT. Translation: CASSLVGGFDTEAFF.

The rearrangement joins TRBV6-5 to TRBJ2-6; TRBD1 is a possible D gene (6 bases). Trimming took 5 bases from V and 4 from J, leaving 9 bases between them. There are 14 residues in the CDR3. CDR1 is MNHEY, CDR2 SVGAGI, per germline. This CDR3 reads CASSGQQGANVLTF. CDR3 nucleotides: TGTGCCAGCAGTGGACAGCAAGGGGCCAACGTCCTGACTTTC.

The rearrangement links TRBV2 to TRBJ2-1; 7 bases map to TRBD2. V gave up 3 bases and J gave up 8 bases; unmatched junction bases: 13. CDR1 and CDR2 (germline): SNHLY, FYNNEI. The CDR3 loop spans 16 amino acids. The CDR3 DNA follows: TGTGCCAGCAGTGATGGGGCCGGGACGGGAGGATATGAGCAGTTCTTC. Translated: CASSDGAGTGGYEQFF.